This is a list of T cell receptor beta chains from one sample in a study of cytomegalovirus exposure and HLA in healthy donors. Generated by immunoSEQ multiplex PCR, the TCRdb table keeps only in-frame clones and is missing some. Seen here are under 300,000 clones, about nine tenths observed once, and the top ten hold 3% to 4%. Sequenced input: PBMCs. These receptors all come from a man aged 35-49 years in good health and CMV-seropositive. Each CDR3 is given with its conserved first and last residue. D genes are given only for firm matches. Clone size is given for some rows only: seen once, a few or many times, or a class if the clone is expanded.

- | TRBJ2-5 | - | TRBV6-5 | CASSPRDNQETQYF | TGTGCCAGCAGTCCCCGGGACAACCAAGAGACCCAGTACTTC
- | TRBJ2-1 | TRBD2 | TRBV5-1 | CASSWGGYNEQFF | TGCGCCAGCAGCTGGGGGGGCTACAATGAGCAGTTCTTC
- | TRBJ1-5 | TRBD1 | TRBV28 | CASSKGQGAVQPQHF | TGTGCCAGCAGTAAAGGACAGGGGGCCGTTCAGCCCCAGCATTTT
- | TRBJ2-7 | TRBD2 | TRBV6-6 | CASSQAGLAYEQYF | TGTGCCAGCAGCCAAGCGGGATTGGCCTACGAGCAGTACTTC
- | TRBJ2-3 | - | TRBV7-2 | CASSLSTDAQYF | TGTGCCAGCAGCTTATCCACAGATGCGCAGTATTTT
- | TRBJ2-3 | - | TRBV4-1 | CASSQDPPLAGSADTQYF | TGCGCCAGCAGCCAAGATCCCCCCCTCGCGGGATCGGCAGATACGCAGTATTTT
- | TRBJ2-1 | - | TRBV6-5 | CASSGRTVSINEQFF | TGTGCCAGCAGTGGACGGACTGTCTCCATCAATGAGCAGTTCTTC
- | TRBJ1-2 | - | TRBV28 | CASSPPGGPEGYGYTF | TGTGCCAGCAGTCCCCCCGGGGGACCGGAGGGCTATGGCTACACCTTC
few | TRBJ2-7 | - | TRBV2 | CASSEPFSYEQYF | TGTGCCAGCAGTGAACCTTTCTCCTACGAGCAGTACTTC
once | TRBJ2-5 | - | TRBV2 | CASSESGSDSFQETQYF | TGTGCCAGCAGTGAAAGCGGATCCGACTCCTTTCAAGAGACCCAGTACTTC
- | TRBJ2-7 | - | TRBV5-1 | CASSLAQGSYEQYF | TGCGCCAGCAGCTTGGCCCAGGGGTCCTACGAGCAGTACTTC
- | TRBJ1-1 | - | TRBV28 | CASSYSSNTEAFF | TGTGCCAGCAGTTACAGCAGCAACACTGAAGCTTTCTTT
- | TRBJ2-7 | TRBD1 | TRBV6-6 | CASRPPGQGNEQYF | TGTGCCAGCAGGCCTCCGGGACAGGGTAACGAGCAGTACTTC
- | TRBJ1-1 | - | TRBV5-1 | CASSRDTSNTEAFF | TGCGCCAGCAGCCGGGACACATCGAACACTGAAGCTTTCTTT
few | TRBJ2-3 | TRBD2 | TRBV5-6 | CASSSGTTATDTQYF | TGTGCCAGCAGCTCGGGGACTACCGCCACAGATACGCAGTATTTT
- | TRBJ2-5 | TRBD2 | TRBV7-9 | CSSSPGGGGQETQYF | TGTTCCAGCAGCCCGGGGGGTGGCGGCCAAGAGACCCAGTACTTC
once | TRBJ2-1 | TRBD2 | TRBV28 | CASSLYGLAGLDNEQFF | TGTGCCAGCAGTTTATATGGACTAGCGGGATTAGACAATGAGCAGTTCTTC
- | TRBJ2-5 | TRBD2 | TRBV7-3 | CASSSTGGAQETQYF | TGTGCCAGCAGCTCCACCGGGGGGGCCCAAGAGACCCAGTACTTC
- | TRBJ2-7 | - | TRBV19 | CASSPGLTYEQYF | TGTGCCAGTAGTCCAGGTCTCACCTACGAGCAGTACTTC
- | TRBJ1-1 | - | TRBV7-9 | CASSLGFRGITEAFF | TGTGCCAGCAGCTTAGGTTTCCGGGGGATCACTGAAGCTTTCTTT
- | TRBJ2-3 | - | TRBV19 | CASSPQGIADTQYF | TGTGCCAGTAGCCCGCAGGGGATCGCAGATACGCAGTATTTT
- | TRBJ1-6 | TRBD1 | TRBV5-1 | CASRPRTGRENSPLHF | TGCGCCAGCAGACCCCGGACAGGGAGGGAGAATTCACCCCTCCACTTT
- | TRBJ2-1 | - | TRBV5-1 | CASSLDGNEQFF | TGCGCCAGCAGCTTGGACGGCAATGAGCAGTTCTTC
- | TRBJ1-5 | - | TRBV5-4 | CASSSQGSNQPQHF | TGTGCCAGCAGCTCACAGGGTAGCAATCAGCCCCAGCATTTT
few | TRBJ2-7 | TRBD1 | TRBV5-1 | CASSWKGAGVHEQYF | TGCGCCAGCAGCTGGAAGGGGGCTGGAGTACACGAGCAGTACTTC
- | TRBJ2-5 | - | TRBV27 | CASSLGLGQGQETQYF | TGTGCCAGCAGTTTGGGGCTCGGCCAGGGCCAAGAGACCCAGTACTTC
- | TRBJ2-6 | - | TRBV5-1 | CASSLQGSGANVLTF | TGCGCCAGCTCTCTTCAGGGCTCTGGGGCCAACGTCCTGACTTTC
- | TRBJ1-2 | TRBD1 | TRBV19 | CASGAWGQGGDGYTF | TGTGCCAGTGGGGCCTGGGGACAGGGAGGCGATGGCTACACCTTC
- | TRBJ2-7 | - | TRBV4-2 | CASSQVPGTLSYEQYF | TGTGCCAGCAGCCAAGTCCCTGGGACTCTATCCTACGAGCAGTACTTC
- | TRBJ1-3 | TRBD1 | TRBV5-1 | CASSRGTGDSGNTIYF | TGCGCCAGCAGCCGTGGGACAGGCGACTCTGGAAACACCATATATTTT
- | TRBJ1-1 | TRBD1 | TRBV5-4 | CASTMGQGVYTEAFF | TGTGCCAGCACCATGGGACAGGGGGTCTATACTGAAGCTTTCTTT
- | TRBJ1-1 | - | TRBV6-6 | CASSYSPDTEAFF | TGTGCCAGCAGTTACTCCCCAGACACTGAAGCTTTCTTT